The 26 T cell receptor beta chains presented below share a single source sample, sequenced in a study of T-cell memory formation after mild COVID-19. TCRdb reanalysed the 5' RACE reads using MiXCR and keeps one entry per CDR3 protein. Found here are fewer than 95,000 distinct CDR3 sequences, around 13% of them singletons; the top ten hold over 25%. The sample taken for sequencing was PBMCs or a T cell subset sorted from them (not recorded which). These receptors came from an adult woman who had mild COVID-19 (a few samples of this study predate the infection). Cell type and time point are not known.

In its sample, this clonotype was seen a few times. This chain uses TRBV5-6 with TRBJ2-3; 10 bases are shared with TRBD2. CDR3 length: 15 amino acids. CDR1 is SGHDT and CDR2 is YYEEEE in the germline V gene. Trimming cost V 3 bases and J 2 bases; bases outside gene matches: 3. This CDR3 reads CASSSGLADTDTQYF. The DNA for the CDR3 is TGTGCCAGCAGCTCCGGACTAGCGGACACAGATACGCAGTATTTT.

The chain has TRBV24-1 and TRBJ2-5; TRBD1 is a possible D gene (6 bases). This CDR3 comprises 14 residues. Between the trimmed V and J ends, which lost 8 bases and 2 bases, there was a span of 14 bases. In germline, CDR1 is KGHDR, CDR2 SFDVKD. The DNA for the CDR3 is TGTGCCACCAAGGGACCGGACAGACAAGAGACCCAGTACTTC. It specifies CATKGPDRQETQYF.

This chain joins TRBV24-1 and TRBJ2-3; the D gene is possibly TRBD2 (5 bases). V shed 5 bases and J shed 9 bases, with 14 bases lying between them. The CDR3 is made up of 13 amino acids. CDR1 KGHDR and CDR2 SFDVKD come from the germline V gene. The CDR3 is CATSASFRGTQYF. The DNA for the CDR3 is TGTGCCACCAGTGCTTCCTTTCGAGGGACGCAGTATTTT.

This clonotype was detected only a few times. The chain's CDR3 is CASSPGTTGANVLTF. The CDR3 DNA reads TGCGCCAGCAGCCCGGGGACAACTGGGGCCAACGTCCTGACTTTC. The chain has TRBV4-3 and TRBJ2-6; TRBD1 might be the D (6 bases). The CDR3 runs to 15 residues. V lost 4 bases to trimming and J lost 2 bases, with 9 bases between them. The germline V gene encodes CDR1 LGHNA and CDR2 YSLEER.

In this sample, this clonotype turned up many times. The V call is TRBV29-1, the J call TRBJ2-5; no definite D call. This CDR3 comprises 13 residues. The V and J ends lost 3 bases and 1 base respectively, with 9 bases between them. Germline V gene sequence: CDR1 SQVTM, CDR2 ANQGSEA. CDR3 sequence: CSVEWNSQETQYF. CDR3 nucleotide sequence: TGCAGCGTTGAGTGGAACAGCCAAGAGACCCAGTACTTC.

The V and J genes are TRBV3-1 and TRBJ2-7; 8 positions agree with TRBD2. This CDR3 has 16 residues. Germline CDR1 LGHDT, CDR2 YNNKEL (reference sequence). V was clipped by 1 base and J by 5 bases; unmatched bases: 10. CDR3 sequence (DNA): TGTGCCAGCAGCCAAGTTCTTTGGCGGGGGGAAAACGAGCAGTACTTC. This gives the protein CASSQVLWRGENEQYF.

The V gene is TRBV9, the J gene TRBJ2-3; a weak D match, TRBD2 (5 bases). This CDR3 spans 14 amino acids. Germline loops: CDR1 SGDLS, CDR2 YYNGEE. Between the trimmed V and J ends, which lost 0 bases and 4 bases, there was a span of 9 bases. The CDR3 coding sequence is TGTGCCAGCAGCGTAGGAGGTAGCGCAGATACGCAGTATTTT. The encoded protein is CASSVGGSADTQYF.

This clonotype has just a few counts. The chain combines TRBV4-1 with TRBJ2-7, with TRBD1 matching over 9 bases. V lost 5 bases and J lost 2; bases outside the gene matches: 4. CDR1 MGHRA and CDR2 YSYEKL come from the germline V gene. The CDR3 is 14 residues long. CDR3 nucleotide sequence: TGCGCCAGCAGCGCCGGGACAGGGACCTACGAGCAGTACTTC. It is translated as CASSAGTGTYEQYF.

The sample holds a few counts of this clonotype. This sequence joins TRBV27 and TRBJ2-1, with TRBD2 as a possible D gene (6 bases). With 2 bases removed from V and 12 bases from J, the gap between germline ends came to 11 bases. CDR3 length equals 12 residues. CDR1 and CDR2 from the germline V gene are MNHEY and SMNVEV (reference sequence). CDR3 in amino acids: CASSLGGLGQFF. CDR3 nucleotide sequence: TGTGCCAGCAGTTTAGGGGGGTTGGGGCAGTTCTTC.

This clonotype was seen ten or more times. The J gene is TRBJ2-7, the V gene TRBV7-6; D gene ambiguous. V was trimmed by 4 bases and J by 3 bases, leaving 10 bases between them. CDR3 size: 13 residues. Germline V gene lookup returns CDR1 SGHVS and CDR2 FNYEAQ. The DNA of the CDR3 is TGTGCCAGCAGCTCCATGGACGGCTACGAGCAGTACTTC. This translates into CASSSMDGYEQYF.

This clonotype was counted ten times or more. The rearrangement joins TRBV29-1 to TRBJ2-7; D is possibly TRBD1 (6 bases). V was clipped by 2 bases and J by 1 base, with 9 bases between them. The CDR3 has 13 amino acids. CDR1 and CDR2 from the germline V gene are SQVTM and ANQGSEA. The CDR3 sequence is CSVETTGSYEQYF. The CDR3 DNA reads TGCAGCGTTGAAACTACAGGGTCCTACGAGCAGTACTTC.

This clonotype occurred many times. The V gene is TRBV5-1, the J gene TRBJ2-1; the D gene is possibly TRBD2 (6 bases). The CDR3 covers 13 residues. Trimming shortened V by 4 bases and J by 8 bases, and 13 bases separated the two germline ends. The germline V gene has CDR1 SGHRS and CDR2 YFSETQ. CDR3 coding DNA: TGCGCCAGCAGCCGGGACTCCTCCGATGAGCAGTTCTTC. Amino acids: CASSRDSSDEQFF.

This clonotype showed up just a few times. The chain combines TRBV19 with TRBJ2-7, with TRBD2 matching 7 bases. This CDR3 is built from 17 residues. Germline CDR1 LNHDA, CDR2 SQIVND (reference sequence). Germline trimming cut 6 bases from V and 2 bases from J; bases unmatched to any gene: 16. CDR3: CASRISAGAVSPYEQYF. The DNA of the CDR3 is TGTGCCAGTAGAATAAGTGCGGGAGCGGTTTCTCCCTACGAGCAGTACTTC.

The rearrangement joins TRBV12-3 or TRBV12-4 to TRBJ2-1, with D hard to call. Trimming stripped 5 bases from V and 7 bases from J, with 9 bases between. This CDR3 is 12 amino acids long. In DNA, the CDR3 is TGTGCCAGCAGTCAAGGCCCAAATGAGCAGTTCTTC. As protein: CASSQGPNEQFF.

The V call is TRBV19, the J call TRBJ1-1, with D uncertain. Trimming took 4 bases from V and 1 from J, leaving 10 bases between them. Germline CDR1 reads LNHDA; CDR2 reads SQIVND (reference sequence). The CDR3 runs to 14 residues. The CDR3 nucleotides read TGTGCCAGTAGTAGGGGAGGATCGAACACTGAAGCTTTCTTT. As protein: CASSRGGSNTEAFF.

This clonotype occurred many times. This chain links TRBV4-2 with TRBJ2-3, with D possibly matching TRBD2 (5 bases). Germline lookup yields CDR1 LGHNA and CDR2 YNFKEQ. V lost 0 bases to trimming and J lost 3 bases, with 7 bases between them. CDR3 size: 14 residues. The CDR3 here is CASSQEGGTDTQYF. The CDR3 DNA follows: TGTGCCAGCAGCCAAGAAGGAGGAACAGATACGCAGTATTTT.

In nucleotides, the CDR3 is TGTGCCAGCAGCCCCGAAGGGTACTACGAGCAGTACTTC. Protein product: CASSPEGYYEQYF. The chain is built from TRBV7-9 and TRBJ2-7, with D hard to call. Germline lookup yields CDR1 SEHNR and CDR2 FQNEAQ (reference sequence). CDR3 length: 13 residues. V was pared by 5 bases and J by 3 bases, with 11 bases between.

This clonotype occurred a few times. The chain has TRBV29-1 and TRBJ2-1; 9 bases fit TRBD2. The trim removed 2 bases at V and 4 bases at J, leaving 6 bases unmatched. CDR3 length equals 15 residues. Germline CDR1 and CDR2: SQVTM and ANQGSEA. This CDR3 reads CSVEPAGGLYNEQFF. The CDR3 nucleotides read TGCAGCGTTGAACCAGCGGGGGGACTTTACAATGAGCAGTTCTTC.

The chain is built from TRBV20-1 and TRBJ1-1; D not certain. There are 12 residues in the CDR3. V lost 0 bases and J 3 bases, leaving 5 bases between the germline ends. Germline-derived CDR1 and CDR2 are DFQATT and SNEGSKA (reference sequence). The CDR3 region is CSAREVYTEAFF. The CDR3 DNA sequence: TGCAGTGCTAGAGAGGTGTACACTGAAGCTTTCTTT.

The chain couples TRBV9 to TRBJ2-2; 8 bases are a match to TRBD2. This CDR3 is built from 16 residues. CDR1 is SGDLS and CDR2 is YYNGEE in the germline V gene. V lost 0 bases, J lost 4 bases, and 5 bases stayed unmatched. The CDR3 region is CASSVGLAGSTGELFF. The CDR3 bases are TGTGCCAGCAGCGTAGGGCTAGCGGGCAGCACCGGGGAGCTGTTTTTT.

The chain couples TRBV15 to TRBJ2-5; D possibly matches TRBD1 or TRBD2 (5 bases each). V was clipped by 4 bases and J by 1 base, with 13 bases between them. The CDR3 runs to 15 residues. The germline CDR1 and CDR2 sequences are LNHNV and YYDKDF (reference sequence). The DNA of the CDR3 is TGTGCCACCAGCAACCCAAATGGGGGCCAAGAGACCCAGTACTTC. Translation gives CATSNPNGGQETQYF.

This clonotype has more than one count but fewer than ten. V and J are TRBV7-9 and TRBJ2-1, with D uncertain. Per the germline V gene, CDR1 is SEHNR and CDR2 is FQNEAQ (reference sequence). The length of the CDR3 is 12 residues. Trimming took off 5 bases at V and 9 bases at J, with 11 bases between the two ends. The CDR3 sequence: CASSPRLGEQFF. As DNA, the CDR3 is TGTGCCAGCAGCCCCCGACTGGGTGAGCAGTTCTTC. Full variable domain (outside the CDR3, taken from reference TRBV7-9 and TRBJ2-1): DTGVSQNPRHKITKRGQNVTFRCDPISEHNRLYWYRQTLGQGPEFLTYFQNEAQLEKSRLLSDRFSAERPKGSFSTLEIQRTEQGDSAMYLCASSPRLGEQFFGPGTRLTVL.

This clonotype was seen more than once but under ten times. The chain uses TRBV15 and TRBJ2-5; no reliable D call. Trimming removed 0 bases from V and 3 bases from J, with 5 bases in between. The CDR3 runs 13 residues. CDR1 is LNHNV, CDR2 YYDKDF, per germline (reference sequence). The CDR3 DNA sequence: TGTGCCACCAGCAGAGATCGGGAAGAGACCCAGTACTTC. It is translated as CATSRDREETQYF. Full variable domain (missing parts from reference TRBV15 and TRBJ2-5): DAMVIQNPRYQVTQFGKPVTLSCSQTLNHNVMYWYQQKSSQAPKLLFHYYDKDFNNEADTPDNFQSRRPNTSFCFLDIRSPGLGDTAMYLCATSRDREETQYFGPGTRLLVL.

The CDR3 region has the DNA TGTGCCAGCAGCTTCAGGACAGGGCGAGCCTACGAGCAGTACTTC. This translates into CASSFRTGRAYEQYF. The V and J genes are TRBV5-6 and TRBJ2-7; 8 bases map to TRBD1. J was trimmed by 2 bases and V by 2 bases; bases with no gene match: 6. The CDR3 is made up of 15 amino acids. Per germline, CDR1 SGHDT and CDR2 YYEEEE.

This clonotype was recorded a few times. The chain has TRBV9 and TRBJ2-3; 7 bases are a match to TRBD1. V gave up 4 bases and J gave up 3 bases; unmatched junction bases: 5. The CDR3 loop spans 14 amino acids. In germline, CDR1 is SGDLS, CDR2 YYNGEE. CDR3 DNA sequence: TGTGCCAGCAGCCAAACAGGGGCAACAGATACGCAGTATTTT. This encodes CASSQTGATDTQYF.

This clonotype was recorded a few times. This sequence joins TRBV15 and TRBJ2-3, with 10 bases lining up with TRBD2. J lost 3 bases, V lost 5 bases, and 11 bases had no gene match. Germline CDR1 is LNHNV and CDR2 is YYDKDF (reference sequence). This CDR3 is built from 17 residues. The CDR3 is CATSSTGSGGATDTQYF. The CDR3 DNA reads TGTGCCACCAGCTCCACCGGGAGCGGGGGGGCAACAGATACGCAGTATTTT.